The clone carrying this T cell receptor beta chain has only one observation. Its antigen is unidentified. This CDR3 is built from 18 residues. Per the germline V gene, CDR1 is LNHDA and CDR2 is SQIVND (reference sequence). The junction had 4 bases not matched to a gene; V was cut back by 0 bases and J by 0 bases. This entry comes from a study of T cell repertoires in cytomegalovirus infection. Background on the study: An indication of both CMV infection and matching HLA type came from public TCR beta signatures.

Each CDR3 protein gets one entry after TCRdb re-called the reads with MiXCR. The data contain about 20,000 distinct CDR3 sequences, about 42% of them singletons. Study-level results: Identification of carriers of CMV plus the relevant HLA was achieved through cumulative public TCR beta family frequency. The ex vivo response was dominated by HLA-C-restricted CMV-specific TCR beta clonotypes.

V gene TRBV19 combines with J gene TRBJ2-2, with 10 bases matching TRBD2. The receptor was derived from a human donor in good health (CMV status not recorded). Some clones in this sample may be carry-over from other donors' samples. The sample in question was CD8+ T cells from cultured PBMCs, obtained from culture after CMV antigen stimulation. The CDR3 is CASSIDRLAGANTGELFF. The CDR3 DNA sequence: TGTGCCAGTAGTATAGATCGGCTAGCGGGAGCGAACACCGGGGAGCTGTTTTTT. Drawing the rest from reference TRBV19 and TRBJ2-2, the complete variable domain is DGGITQSPKYLFRKEGQNVTLSCEQNLNHDAMYWYRQDPGQGLRLIYYSQIVNDFQKGDIAEGYSVSREKKESFPLTVTSAQKNPTAFYLCASSIDRLAGANTGELFFGEGSRLTVL.